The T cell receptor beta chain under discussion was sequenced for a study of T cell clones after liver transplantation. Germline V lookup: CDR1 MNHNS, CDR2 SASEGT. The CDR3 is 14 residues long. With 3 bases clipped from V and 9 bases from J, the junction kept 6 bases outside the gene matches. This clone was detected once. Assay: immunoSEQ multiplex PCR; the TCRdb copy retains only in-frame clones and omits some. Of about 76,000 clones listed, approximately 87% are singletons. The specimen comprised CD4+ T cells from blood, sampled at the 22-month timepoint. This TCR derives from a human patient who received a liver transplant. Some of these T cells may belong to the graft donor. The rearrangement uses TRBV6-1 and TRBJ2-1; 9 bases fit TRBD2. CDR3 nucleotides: TGTGCCAGCAGTGAGGCGGGGGGGCCGTTTGAGCAGTTCTTC. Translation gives CASSEAGGPFEQFF.